The source of this TCR beta chain is a study of cytomegalovirus exposure and HLA in healthy donors (dated by TCRdb to between 2016 and 2019). In terms of the full investigation: An earlier analysis of fewer than 750 of the donors reported 276 Gb of sequence data and 90 million to 120 million unique TCR beta sequences obtained from around 190 million T cells. Rather than drawing on any new phenotypic data, the later analysis identified candidate immune exposures from TCR beta sequences and the way those sequences occurred across donors. High-throughput TCR immunosequencing, statistical association of individual TCRs with disease status, and machine learning were combined to predict cytomegalovirus infection status. All discovery cohort repertoires had been generated on a single sequencing platform. HLA typing covered class I and class II loci at four-digit resolution. To study patterns of TCR occurrence, a later analysis re-analyzed previously published TCR beta repertoires from 650 to 750 donors and added high-resolution HLA genotyping. Among the approximately 400 genotyped donors, approximately 81% belonged to the genetic ancestry cluster associated with self-reported Caucasian donors. The T cell repertoires of around 670 subjects were profiled by immunosequencing and related to cytomegalovirus serostatus. Donor age, sex, ethnicity and CMV serostatus were compiled together with the repertoire data. Roughly 5 DR-DQ haplotypes were handled as single units for association and clustering, since linkage in the cohort was strong. An earlier analysis of fewer than 750 of the donors used high-throughput TCR beta sequencing to judge whether each TCR beta V gene segment behaved as functional or pseudogenic. Among roughly 400 genotyped donors of the cohort, an average of approximately 220,000 unique TCR beta nucleotide sequences was sequenced per donor, of which roughly 18% were non-productive. An early release covering around 630 HLA-typed donors comprised about 290 gigabases of sequencing data and 85 million to 100 million unique TCR sequences. Typing coverage differed by locus: A, B, C, DRB1 and DQB1 were typed in about 620-630 donors, DQA1 in about 500, DPA1 in approximately 610, and DPB1 in roughly 450. A later genetic analysis used genome-wide SNP genotypes for about three fifths of the roughly 700 donors, treating that subset as a discovery cohort. In addition to the first cohort of 666 subjects, a separate validation cohort of 130 or so different subjects was used. The study was designed to test whether signatures of past pathogen exposure could be identified by cataloging public T cell receptors. The paper as a whole reports these results and caveats: Sequencing depth was assumed to be roughly uniform across donors in the presence/absence analyses, though that assumption may not hold. Linkage disequilibrium might explain the correlated functional status among segregating V segments, but an unknown experimental factor could not be excluded. Because some donors lacked HLA typing at each locus, the association tests relied only on the typed subset. CMV serostatus was the only immune exposure information available for the cohort. Only TCR beta chains were sequenced in this cohort, and the absence of alpha or paired-chain data limited detectable features. The classifier was reported to diagnose cytomegalovirus status with high specificity and sensitivity in both the original and validation cohorts. Strong co-occurrence of HLA alleles, especially DR and DQ, made assigning TCR associations to individual alleles difficult. The study listed 150 to 200 TCR beta chains as associated with cytomegalovirus. A later analysis found that most CMV-associated TCR beta chains appeared HLA-restricted, with HLA associations seemingly driven largely by CMV exposure. Because counts were too low, more than 15 rarely observed V segments, including chromosome 9 orphons, were excluded from the earlier analysis of roughly 580 of the donors. Broadly in line with IMGT annotations, most TCR beta V segments showed up in productive rearrangements about 87% or about 30% of the time in an earlier analysis of approximately 600 of the donors. A further reported finding was that TCR beta sequences accurately predicted the HLA-A and HLA-B alleles for most subjects in the first cohort. Three of the identified cytomegalovirus-associated TCR beta chains were confirmed in vitro to be specific for cytomegalovirus antigens. A later analysis found that HLA-associated TCR beta chains were more clonally expanded and had lower generation probabilities than equally common non-associated chains. Across donors, most TCR sequences were observed very rarely, whereas some public TCRs were present in many individuals. A later genetic analysis reported fewer N-insertions in productive TCRs among donors in an Asian-associated ancestry cluster than the roughly 700-donor mean. A cluster of highly shared sequence variants was judged likely to be a technical artifact of the sequencing pipeline. Some IMGT-functional V segments, including TRBV6-2 and TRBV6-3, could not be told apart with the 87-base-pair reads, so those segments were excluded. In a later analysis, 15,000 to 20,000 TCR beta sequences were associated with specific HLA alleles at a false discovery rate of 0.05. A later analysis reported that several top co-occurrence clusters appeared linked to parvovirus B19, influenza, CMV and Epstein-Barr virus. A later analysis found that TCR association rates varied across HLA loci, with DRB1 alleles showing the most associated TCRs and HLA-C alleles the fewest. The authors suggested that the approach could potentially be extended to other disease states and immunological phenotypes. A later genetic analysis associated a missense DCLRE1C variant with V-gene and J-gene trimming of TCR beta chains, and an independent cohort replicated the association.

To prepare the library, the immunoSEQ multiplex PCR assay was applied. For the multiplex PCR, a mixture combining 60 forward primers for TCR Vbeta segments and 13 reverse primers for TCR Jbeta segments was used. Amplification of the CDR3 region of rearranged TCR beta genes was performed with a multiplex PCR assay on genomic DNA. The amplified TCR beta libraries were sequenced on the Illumina HiSeq System as 87-base-pair reads. In the source study's methods: A later analysis tallied 75 million to 95 million unique TCR beta chains across the 600 to 700 repertoires, and approximately 9.9 million of those chains were shared by two or more donors. Raw reads were error-corrected and collapsed into unique sequences by a nearest-neighbor algorithm in which closely related sequences were merged to remove PCR and sequencing errors. V, D and J gene segments were assigned by aligning CDR3 sequences to IMGT reference sequences. For a sequence to be retained, a match of at least six nucleotides was required to both a V gene segment and a J gene segment. Rearrangements were called productive when the CDR3 lacked stop codons and stayed in frame with V and J; all others were non-productive. CDR3 was defined according to IMGT convention as the region running from the second conserved V-encoded cysteine to the conserved J-encoded phenylalanine. In an earlier analysis of roughly 580 of the donors, sequences lacking an unambiguous match to a single V gene segment were excluded. In an earlier analysis of 587 of the donors, a V segment was called functional when productive rearrangements were above 56.7%, and segregating when the standard deviation between donors exceeded 5%. To diagnose cytomegalovirus status from the catalog of TCR beta chain sequences, a statistical classification framework was built. In a later analysis, V and J genes were assigned by comparing TCR nucleotide sequences against IMGT/GENE-DB human TR gene sequences. Using the TCRdist pipeline, a later analysis assigned CDR3 sequences along with most-parsimonious VDJ recombination scenarios. A later analysis defined each TCR beta chain by its CDR3 amino acid sequence plus V-gene family, and excluded reads lacking a unique V-gene family. A later analysis removed over 500 highly shared, low-generation-probability nucleotide sequences to deal with suspected cross-contamination and a sequencing artifact. In a later analysis, a clonal expansion index was calculated for each public chain from normalized within-repertoire ranks of inferred template counts. Generation probabilities in a later analysis came from a VDJ recombination model fitted to out-of-frame rearrangements, and those results were checked against IGoR. In a later analysis, hypergeometric tests were used to score TCR-TCR, TCR-HLA and TCR-CMV co-occurrence, with a repertoire-size bias correction applied to TCR pairs. A later analysis estimated false discovery rates by permuting HLA or CMV assignments 20 times. In a later analysis, co-occurring TCRs were grouped with DBSCAN, and TCRdist sequence similarity was added when clustering was performed within HLA-allele-positive subsets. Co-occurrence clustering excluded repertoires with fewer than 30,000 or more than 120,000 public chains, plus five with anomalous nucleotide sharing. Imported from immuneACCESS, the table was reduced by TCRdb to in-frame sequences with V and J called. These copies leave out some clones; in studies compared against another copy, an unresolved V gene accounts for under half, and the cause of the remainder is not known. The DNA gave D and trimming, while V, J and clone size come from that table. Per the sample table, the count is more than 75,000 clones. 15% to 17% of the sample goes to the ten largest clones.

CDR1 MNHEY and CDR2 SVGAGI were looked up in the germline V gene. The CDR3 covers 14 residues, taking in both the cysteine and the phenylalanine. The retained sequence is limited to the CDR3, 42 bases, with the frame set at the first base. The V end gives up 2 bases and the J end 8 bases, leaving 8 bases in the junction not matched to a gene. The cohort was made up of several hundred healthy bone marrow donors. Cohort members were all nominally healthy when sampled, although unrecorded immune exposures were likely present. The donor tested CMV seropositive and was one of the 289 seropositive cohort members. A peripheral blood sample was provided by each donor, and peripheral blood mononuclear cells were used for TCR beta sequencing. Genomic DNA extraction from the blood cell samples was performed with the Qiagen DNeasy Blood Extraction Kit. On this clone: Its target antigen remains unknown.

The chain is encoded by TRBV6-5 joined to TRBJ1-1; TRBD1 lines up with 7 middle nucleotides. Sequencing was carried out using PBMCs. The receptor was isolated from a man aged 45-65 years in good health and CMV-seropositive. The CDR3 amino acid sequence is: CASSYGHRGPEAFF. At the DNA level, the sequence is TGTGCCAGCAGTTACGGGCACAGGGGCCCCGAAGCTTTCTTT.